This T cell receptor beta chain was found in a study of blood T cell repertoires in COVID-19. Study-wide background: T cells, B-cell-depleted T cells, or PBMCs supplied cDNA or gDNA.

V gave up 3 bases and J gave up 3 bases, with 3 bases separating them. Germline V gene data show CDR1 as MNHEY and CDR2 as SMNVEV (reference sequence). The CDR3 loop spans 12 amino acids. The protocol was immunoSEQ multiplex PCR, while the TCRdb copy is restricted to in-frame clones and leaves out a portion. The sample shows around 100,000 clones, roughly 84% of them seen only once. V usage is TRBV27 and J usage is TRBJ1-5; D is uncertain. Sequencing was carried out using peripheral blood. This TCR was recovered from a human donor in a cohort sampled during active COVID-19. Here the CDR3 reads CASSFVNQPQHF. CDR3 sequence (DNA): TGTGCCAGCAGTTTCGTCAATCAGCCCCAGCATTTT.